The rows below give T cell receptor beta chains drawn from one sample of a study of tumor-infiltrating lymphocytes in primary liver carcinoma. TCRdb fed the multiplex PCR reads into MiXCR, producing one record per CDR3 protein. The sample holds fewer than 400,000 distinct CDR3 sequences, about 50% seen once. Sequences were obtained from peripheral blood. These receptors all come from a young woman with primary liver carcinoma and hepatitis B virus infection. Both conserved end residues are part of each CDR3. The D gene is left open where the match is weak. Clone size is given for some rows only: seen once, a few or many times, or a class if the clone is expanded.

>NA|TRBJ1-1|NA|TRBV7-3
CASSSQLNTEAFF
TGTGCCAGCAGCTCACAGTTGAACACTGAAGCTTTCTTT
>NA|TRBJ2-7|NA|TRBV6-2/TRBV6-3
CASSYFGFGYEQYF
TGTGCCAGCAGTTACTTTGGGTTCGGCTACGAGCAGTACTTC
>NA|TRBJ2-7|NA|TRBV6-2/TRBV6-3
CASSYYVPGEQYF
TGTGCCAGCAGTTACTACGTGCCGGGGGAGCAGTACTTC
>NA|TRBJ2-2|NA|TRBV24-1
CATSDLRPGENTGELFF
TGTGCCACCAGTGATTTGCGACCAGGGGAGAACACCGGGGAGCTGTTTTTT
>NA|TRBJ2-2|NA|TRBV4-1
CASSQVSDRELFF
TGCGCCAGCAGCCAAGTCTCCGACCGGGAGCTGTTTTTT
>NA|TRBJ2-1|NA|TRBV11-1
CANRASIYNEQFF
TGTGCCAACCGAGCTAGTATATACAATGAGCAGTTCTTC
>NA|TRBJ2-3|NA|TRBV5-1
CASISWTDTQYF
TGCGCCAGCATTTCTTGGACAGATACGCAGTATTTT
>NA|TRBJ2-1|NA|TRBV6-2/TRBV6-3
CASSYTGHEQFF
TGTGCCAGCAGTTATACAGGGCATGAACAATTCTTC
>NA|TRBJ2-1|TRBD2|TRBV5-5
CASSLNSGGYSEQFF
TGTGCCAGCAGCTTGAATAGCGGGGGGTACAGTGAGCAGTTCTTC
>few|TRBJ2-1|NA|TRBV6-6
CASEDPSSYNEQFF
TGTGCCAGCGAGGACCCCAGCTCCTACAATGAGCAGTTCTTC
>NA|TRBJ2-7|TRBD1|TRBV11-3
CASSWTGNSYEQYF
TGTGCCAGCAGCTGGACAGGGAATTCCTACGAGCAGTACTTC
>NA|TRBJ2-7|NA|TRBV6-5
CASSYKRTYPSYEQYF
TGTGCCAGCAGTTATAAGAGGACATACCCCTCCTACGAGCAGTACTTC
>once|TRBJ2-3|NA|TRBV30
CAWSDLVPNTDTQYF
TGTGCCTGGAGTGACCTAGTGCCTAATACGGATACGCAGTATTTT
>NA|TRBJ2-1|NA|TRBV4-3
CASSQDAGSSFNEQFF
TGCGCCAGTAGCCAAGACGCGGGAAGCTCCTTCAATGAGCAGTTCTTC
>many|TRBJ2-1|TRBD2|TRBV11-1
CASSATSGSSGEQFF
TGTGCCAGCAGCGCCACTAGCGGGAGTTCGGGTGAGCAGTTCTTC
>once|TRBJ2-1|NA|TRBV11-2
CASSLRGFYNEQFF
TGTGCTAGCAGCTTGCGAGGGTTCTACAATGAGCAGTTCTTC
>NA|TRBJ1-1|NA|TRBV29-1
CSVEGKYSTEAFF
TGCAGCGTTGAAGGGAAATACAGCACTGAAGCTTTCTTT
>NA|TRBJ2-2|TRBD2|TRBV11-2
CASSPEGLAGGHDTGELFF
TGTGCCAGCAGCCCGGAAGGACTAGCAGGAGGTCATGACACCGGGGAGCTGTTTTTT
>NA|TRBJ1-1|TRBD1|TRBV12-3/TRBV12-4
CVSSPRQGWSTEAFF
TGTGTCAGCAGTCCGCGACAGGGCTGGAGCACTGAAGCTTTCTTT
>NA|TRBJ2-5|NA|TRBV24-1
CATSDSYRRQETQYF
TGTGCCACCAGTGACTCATACAGGCGGCAAGAGACCCAGTACTTC
>many|TRBJ1-1|TRBD1|TRBV4-3
CASSQDPRGDKTEAFF
TGCGCCAGCAGCCAAGATCCCAGGGGGGACAAGACTGAAGCTTTCTTT
>NA|TRBJ2-7|TRBD2|TRBV12-3/TRBV12-4
CANSLAGGGYEQYF
TGTGCCAACAGCTTAGCGGGAGGGGGGTACGAGCAGTACTTC
>NA|TRBJ1-5|NA|TRBV30
CTWSPGDYSNQPQHF
TGTACCTGGAGTCCAGGAGATTACAGCAATCAGCCCCAGCATTTT
>NA|TRBJ2-3|TRBD2|TRBV11-2
CASSPSDGSGRVRDTQYF
TGTGCCAGCAGCCCCTCGGATGGTAGCGGGAGGGTAAGGGATACGCAGTATTTT
>NA|TRBJ2-1|NA|TRBV11-2
CAGSKTTVRSYNEQFF
TGTGCCGGCAGCAAAACGACAGTGAGGTCCTACAATGAGCAGTTCTTC
>NA|TRBJ2-3|NA|TRBV6-1
CVSRDRGWADTQYF
TGTGTCAGCAGGGACCGTGGGTGGGCCGATACGCAGTATTTT
>NA|TRBJ1-2|NA|TRBV4-1
CASSRGQPIYGYTF
TGCGCCAGCAGCCGAGGGCAGCCGATTTATGGCTACACCTTC
>many|TRBJ2-7|TRBD1|TRBV28
CASSLTQGYEQYF
TGTGCCAGCAGTCTAACACAGGGGTACGAGCAGTACTTC
>NA|TRBJ2-7|NA|TRBV21-1
CASSPSGDF
TGTGCCAGCAGCCCTAGTGGGGACTTC
>NA|TRBJ2-1|NA|TRBV6-5
CASSYGLSYNEQFF
TGTGCCAGCAGTTACGGCCTCTCCTACAATGAGCAGTTCTTC
>NA|TRBJ2-7|NA|TRBV4-3
CPSSRLQDRSYEQYF
TGCCCCAGCAGCCGGCTACAGGACCGCTCCTACGAGCAGTACTTC
>NA|TRBJ2-1|NA|TRBV4-3
CASSQEGARIDGNEQLF
TGCGCCAGCAGCCAAGAAGGGGCTAGAATCGATGGGAATGAGCAGTTATTC
>NA|TRBJ2-7|NA|TRBV11-2
CASSLMTRRNLYEQYF
TGTGCCAGCAGCTTAATGACTCGCAGGAATCTCTACGAGCAGTACTTC
>NA|TRBJ1-2|NA|TRBV29-1
CSVEGVRGYNF
TGCAGCGTTGAAGGGGTGCGCGGCTACAACTTC
>few|TRBJ1-6|TRBD1|TRBV6-6
CASSLSLTGNDSPLHF
TGTGCCAGCAGTCTGAGCTTGACAGGGAATGATTCACCCCTCCACTTT
>many|TRBJ2-7|TRBD2|TRBV29-1
CSALRLAGWNEQYF
TGCAGCGCCCTGAGACTAGCGGGATGGAACGAGCAGTACTTC
>NA|TRBJ2-1|TRBD2|TRBV7-9
CASSSRRNPGLGGEQFF
TGTGCCAGCAGCTCCCGTAGGAATCCGGGACTAGGCGGTGAGCAGTTCTTC
>many|TRBJ1-1|NA|TRBV12-3/TRBV12-4
CASSLQQNTEAFF
TGTGCCAGCAGTTTGCAACAGAACACTGAAGCTTTCTTT
>few|TRBJ2-1|TRBD2|TRBV7-8
CASMAGGPRDEQFF
TGTGCCAGCATGGCGGGAGGGCCCCGGGATGAGCAGTTCTTC
>many|TRBJ2-7|NA|TRBV10-3
CAISGLGQTYEQYF
TGTGCCATCAGTGGATTAGGACAGACCTACGAGCAGTACTTC
>NA|TRBJ2-1|NA|TRBV6-6
CVSSSRCGDNEQFF
TGTGTCAGCAGCTCGAGGTGCGGGGACAATGAGCAGTTCTTC
>NA|TRBJ2-1|TRBD2|TRBV24-1
CATSDLVGGPSSVQFF
TGTGCCACCAGTGATTTGGTGGGAGGGCCTTCATCTGTGCAGTTCTTC
>NA|TRBJ2-7|NA|TRBV11-2
CASSPRPGEQHF
TGTGCCAGCAGCCCCCGACCGGGCGAGCAGCACTTC
>NA|TRBJ2-7|NA|TRBV6-5
CASGYGSTGAADMYF
TGTGCCAGCGGTTACGGGTCAACCGGGGCCGCCGACATGTACTTC
>NA|TRBJ2-3|NA|TRBV11-2
CASISTNGSDTQYF
TGTGCGAGCATCTCGACTAACGGGAGTGATACGCAGTATTTT
>NA|TRBJ2-3|TRBD2|TRBV5-1
CASASGVIDTQYF
TGCGCCAGCGCTAGCGGAGTCATAGATACGCAGTATTTT
>NA|TRBJ2-4|NA|TRBV4-2
CASNQEKNIQYF
TGTGCCAGCAACCAAGAGAAGAACATTCAGTACTTC
>NA|TRBJ2-3|NA|TRBV11-2
CTCSLRGALSTDTQYF
TGTACCTGCAGCTTAAGGGGGGCCCTTAGCACAGATACGCAGTATTTT
>NA|TRBJ2-1|TRBD1|TRBV11-1
CASSLDRVKHNEQFF
TGTGCCAGCAGCTTGGACAGGGTGAAGCACAATGAGCAGTTCTTC
>NA|TRBJ1-5|NA|TRBV7-8
CASSLTGQVGQPQRF
TGTGCCAGCAGCCTTACGGGCCAGGTCGGCCAGCCCCAGCGTTTT
>NA|TRBJ2-1|TRBD1|TRBV11-2
CARSHRGDSSYNEQFF
TGTGCCAGAAGCCACAGGGGGGACAGTTCCTACAATGAACAGTTCTTC
>many|TRBJ1-1|NA|TRBV11-3
CASTLGSRGRSTEAFF
TGTGCCAGCACCTTGGGATCCAGAGGGAGGAGCACTGAAGCTTTCTTT
>NA|TRBJ1-4|NA|TRBV12-3/TRBV12-4
CASSRRINEKLFF
TGTGCCAGCAGTCGACGGATAAATGAAAAACTGTTTTTT
>NA|TRBJ1-5|NA|TRBV6-5
CASGINSNQPQYF
TGTGCCAGCGGTATAAACAGCAATCAGCCCCAGTATTTC
>few|TRBJ1-1|TRBD1|TRBV5-1
CASSKGQRNTEAFF
TGCGCCAGCAGCAAGGGACAGAGGAACACTGAAGCTTTCTTT
>many|TRBJ2-7|NA|TRBV11-2
CASSRPQLAHEQYF
TGTGCCAGCAGCCGACCTCAATTAGCGCACGAGCAGTACTTC
>once|TRBJ2-7|NA|TRBV7-9
CASCSGSYEQYF
TGTGCCAGCTGCTCCGGGTCCTACGAGCAGTACTTC
>NA|TRBJ1-5|NA|TRBV7-9
CASSLGGPQRF
TGTGCCAGCAGCTTGGGAGGGCCCCAGCGTTTT